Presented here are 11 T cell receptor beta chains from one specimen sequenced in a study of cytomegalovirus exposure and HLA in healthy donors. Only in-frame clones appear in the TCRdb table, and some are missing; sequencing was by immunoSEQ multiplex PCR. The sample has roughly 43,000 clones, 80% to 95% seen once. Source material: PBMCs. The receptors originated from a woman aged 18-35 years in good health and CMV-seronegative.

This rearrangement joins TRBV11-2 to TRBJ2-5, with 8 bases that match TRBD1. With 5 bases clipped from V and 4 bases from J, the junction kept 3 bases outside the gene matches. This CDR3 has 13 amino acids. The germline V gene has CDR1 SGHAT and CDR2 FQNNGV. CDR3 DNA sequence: TGTGCCAGCAGCCTGGACAGGGCAGAGACCCAGTACTTC. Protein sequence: CASSLDRAETQYF.

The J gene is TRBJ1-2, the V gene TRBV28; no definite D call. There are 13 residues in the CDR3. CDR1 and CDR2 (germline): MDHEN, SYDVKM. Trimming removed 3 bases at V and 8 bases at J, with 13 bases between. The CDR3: CASSFVGGGGYTF. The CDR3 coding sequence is TGTGCCAGCAGTTTCGTAGGAGGCGGAGGCTACACCTTC.

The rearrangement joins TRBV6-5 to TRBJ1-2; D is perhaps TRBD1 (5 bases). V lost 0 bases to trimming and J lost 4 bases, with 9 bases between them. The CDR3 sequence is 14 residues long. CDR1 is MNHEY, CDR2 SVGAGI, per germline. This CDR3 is CASSYSGRAYGYTF. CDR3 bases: TGTGCCAGCAGTTACTCGGGCAGGGCCTATGGCTACACCTTC.

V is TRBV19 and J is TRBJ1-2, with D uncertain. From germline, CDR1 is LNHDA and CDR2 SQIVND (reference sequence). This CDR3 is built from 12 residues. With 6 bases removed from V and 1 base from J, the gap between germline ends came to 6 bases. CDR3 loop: CASSGNNYGYTF. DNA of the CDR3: TGTGCCAGTAGCGGGAATAACTATGGCTACACCTTC.

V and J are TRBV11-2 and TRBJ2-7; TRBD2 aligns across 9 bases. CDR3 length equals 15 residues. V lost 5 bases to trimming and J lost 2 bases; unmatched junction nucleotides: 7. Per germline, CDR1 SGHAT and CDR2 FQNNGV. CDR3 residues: CASSTRLAATYEQYF. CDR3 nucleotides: TGTGCCAGCAGCACCCGACTAGCGGCCACCTACGAGCAGTACTTC.

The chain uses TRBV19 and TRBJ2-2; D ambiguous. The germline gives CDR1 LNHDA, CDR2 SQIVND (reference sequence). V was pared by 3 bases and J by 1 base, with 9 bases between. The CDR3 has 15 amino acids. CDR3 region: CASSIQAVNTGELFF. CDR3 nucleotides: TGTGCCAGTAGTATCCAAGCTGTGAACACCGGGGAGCTGTTTTTT. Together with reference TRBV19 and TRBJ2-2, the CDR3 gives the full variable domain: DGGITQSPKYLFRKEGQNVTLSCEQNLNHDAMYWYRQDPGQGLRLIYYSQIVNDFQKGDIAEGYSVSREKKESFPLTVTSAQKNPTAFYLCASSIQAVNTGELFFGEGSRLTVL.

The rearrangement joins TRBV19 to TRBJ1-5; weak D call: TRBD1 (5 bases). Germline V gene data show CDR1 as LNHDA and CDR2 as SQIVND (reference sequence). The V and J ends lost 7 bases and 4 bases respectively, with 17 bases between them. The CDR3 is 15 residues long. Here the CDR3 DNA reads TGTGCCAGTACTAATTGGGCGGGGGAAAATCAGCCCCAGCATTTT. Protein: CASTNWAGENQPQHF.

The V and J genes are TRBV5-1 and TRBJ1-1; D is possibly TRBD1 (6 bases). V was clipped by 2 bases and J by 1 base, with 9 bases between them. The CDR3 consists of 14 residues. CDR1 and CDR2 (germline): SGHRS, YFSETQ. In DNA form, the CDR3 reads TGCGCCAGCAGCTTACAGGGCCCGAACACTGAAGCTTTCTTT. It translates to CASSLQGPNTEAFF. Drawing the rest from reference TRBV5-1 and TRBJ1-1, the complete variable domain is KAGVTQTPRYLIKTRGQQVTLSCSPISGHRSVSWYQQTPGQGLQFLFEYFSETQRNKGNFPGRFSGRQFSNSRSEMNVSTLELGDSALYLCASSLQGPNTEAFFGQGTRLTVV.

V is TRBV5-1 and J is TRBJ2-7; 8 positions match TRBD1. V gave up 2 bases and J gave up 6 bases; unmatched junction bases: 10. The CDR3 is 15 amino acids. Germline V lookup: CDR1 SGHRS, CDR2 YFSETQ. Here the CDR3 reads CASSLIKDRDREQYF. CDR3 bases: TGCGCCAGCAGCTTAATAAAGGACAGGGACCGCGAGCAGTACTTC.

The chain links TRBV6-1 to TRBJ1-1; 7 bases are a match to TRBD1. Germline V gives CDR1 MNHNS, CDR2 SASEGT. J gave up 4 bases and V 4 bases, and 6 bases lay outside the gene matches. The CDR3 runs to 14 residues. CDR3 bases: TGTGCCAGCAGTGCTAACAGGGGCGGCACTGAAGCTTTCTTT. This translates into CASSANRGGTEAFF.

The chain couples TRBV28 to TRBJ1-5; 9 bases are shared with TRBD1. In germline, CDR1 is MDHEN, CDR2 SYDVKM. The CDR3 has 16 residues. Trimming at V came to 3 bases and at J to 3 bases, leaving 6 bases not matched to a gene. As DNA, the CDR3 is TGTGCCAGCAGTTTTCGGGGACAGGGAAACAATCAGCCCCAGCATTTT. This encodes CASSFRGQGNNQPQHF. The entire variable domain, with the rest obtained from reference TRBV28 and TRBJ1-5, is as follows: DVKVTQSSRYLVKRTGEKVFLECVQDMDHENMFWYRQDPGLGLRLIYFSYDVKMKEKGDIPEGYSVSREKKERFSLILESASTNQTSMYLCASSFRGQGNNQPQHFGDGTRLSIL.